The 25 T cell receptor beta chains presented below share a single source sample, sequenced in a study of tumor and adjacent non-tumor tissue in lung cancer. This sample's RNA came from whole unsorted tissue. Distant lung tissue was collected more than 3 cm away from the tumor edge. TCRbeta libraries were built with three rounds of nested PCR, modified from ARM-PCR. TCRdb passed the multiplex PCR reads through MiXCR, listing each CDR3 protein once. Of tens of thousands of distinct CDR3 sequences listed, more than 65% are singletons. The material sequenced was distant non-tumor lung tissue. The receptors were gathered from a man between 65 and 85 years old with non-small cell lung cancer.

The J gene is TRBJ2-2, the V gene TRBV25-1; 9 nucleotides align to TRBD2. Per the germline V gene, CDR1 is MGHDK and CDR2 is SYGVNS. Unmatched junction bases numbered 11, after V lost 2 bases and J lost 4 bases. The CDR3 loop spans 18 amino acids. The CDR3 sequence: CASSESLAGRPSTGELFF. In DNA, the CDR3 is TGTGCCAGCAGTGAAAGTCTAGCGGGAAGGCCGAGCACCGGGGAGCTGTTTTTT.

Remarks on this clonotype: The junction and the germline gene differ at one end; a read error may be behind it. This chain links TRBV6-2 or TRBV6-3 with TRBJ1-6; maybe TRBD1 (6 bases). The CDR3 is made up of 16 amino acids. Germline V CDR1 and CDR2: MNHEY, SVGEGT. The CDR3 sequence is CTSRTGTRRSNPPLHF. Written as DNA, the CDR3 is TGTACCAGCAGAACCGGGACAAGGAGATCTAATCCACCCCTCCACTTT.

Comments on this clonotype: Being one base from a much bigger clone, this may be a read error. The genes are TRBV5-5 and TRBJ2-5, with TRBD2 matching 11 bases. The CDR3 covers 16 residues. Per the germline V gene, CDR1 is SGHKS and CDR2 is YYEKEE (reference sequence). The CDR3 region has the DNA TGTGCCAGCAGATTGGAGGTAGCGGGAGGGCGAGAGACCCAGTACTTC. Residues: CASRLEVAGGRETQYF.

With respect to this clonotype: One base away lies a much larger clone, so this may be a sequencing read error. V is TRBV6-2 or TRBV6-3 and J is TRBJ2-2; tentatively, D is TRBD1 or TRBD2 (5 bases each). Trimming took off 11 bases at V and 6 bases at J, with 22 bases between the two ends. Germline loops: CDR1 MNHEY, CDR2 SVGEGT. This CDR3 spans 15 amino acids. Written as DNA, the CDR3 is TGTGCCGCCTCACGAGATGTGGGACGGGCCGGGGAGCTGTTTTTT. This encodes CAASRDVGRAGELFF.

As for this clonotype: An end of the junction differs from the germline gene, which may be a read error. V gene TRBV9 combines with J gene TRBJ2-6, with D possibly TRBD1 on 5 matching bases. The CDR3 covers 14 residues. Germline V gene sequence: CDR1 SGDLS, CDR2 YYNGEE. The CDR3 nucleotides are TGTGCCGGCAGCGTCGGAACTGGGGCCAATCTCCTGACTTTC. Translation gives CAGSVGTGANLLTF.

The CDR3 region is CASNSLQEQYF. As DNA, the CDR3 is TGTGCCAGCAACTCCCTGCAGGAGCAGTACTTC. This chain joins TRBV12-3 or TRBV12-4 and TRBJ2-1; no clear D gene. With the DNA end fitting TRBJ2-7 better, the J assignment may be wrong. This CDR3 region has 11 residues.

This clonotype was found a few times. Given the absence of the conserved phenylalanine or tryptophan at the CDR3 end, a read error is likely. The chain joins TRBV5-4 to TRBJ2-2, with D possibly matching TRBD2 (6 bases). CDR3 length: 12 amino acids. Germline CDR1 is SGHNT and CDR2 is YYREEE (reference sequence). The CDR3 sequence: CASSSDTGGLFR. In nucleotides, the CDR3 is TGTGCCAGCAGCTCAGATACCGGGGGGCTGTTTCGT.

Worth noting for this clonotype: Given a much more abundant clone one base away, this may be a read error. The chain has TRBV5-6 and TRBJ2-7; maybe TRBD1 (6 bases). The CDR3 has 14 amino acids. CDR1 and CDR2 (germline): SGHDT, YYEEEE. Trimming stripped 3 bases from V and 3 bases from J, with 13 bases between. This CDR3 reads CASSYGQSVYEQYF. DNA for the CDR3: TGTGCCAGCAGCTATGGACAGTCAGTCTACGAGCAGTACTTC. The full variable domain, with the rest looked up from reference TRBV5-6 and TRBJ2-7, is DAGVTQSPTHLIKTRGQQVTLRCSPKSGHDTVSWYQQALGQGPQFIFQYYEEEERQRGNFPDRFSGHQFPNYSSELNVNALLLGDSALYLCASSYGQSVYEQYFGPGTRLTVT.

The gene calls are TRBV6-1 and TRBJ2-1; TRBD1 is a possible D gene (5 bases). With 8 bases removed from V and 8 bases from J, the gap between germline ends came to 19 bases. This CDR3 is built from 14 residues. Germline-derived CDR1 and CDR2 are MNHNS and SASEGT. The CDR3 loop reads CASGWIGELDEQFF. Here the CDR3 DNA reads TGTGCCAGCGGTTGGATAGGGGAATTGGATGAGCAGTTCTTC.

A word on this clonotype: Since no conserved phenylalanine or tryptophan closes the CDR3, a read error is the likely cause. The chain employs TRBV6-1 and TRBJ2-7; D is unresolved. Per germline, CDR1 MNHNS and CDR2 SASEGT. V lost 10 bases and J 5 bases, leaving 21 bases between the germline ends. The CDR3 totals 14 residues. The CDR3 DNA reads as TGTGCCAACAACCCGACATGGATGGCCAACGAGCAGTACATC. Translated, it gives CANNPTWMANEQYI.

This clonotype has more than one count but fewer than ten. A much larger clonotype is one base distant, so this may be a read error. The chain recombines TRBV4-1 with TRBJ2-3, with 9 bases matching TRBD2. From germline, CDR1 is MGHRA and CDR2 YSYEKL. V dropped 5 bases and J dropped 4; count of bases not matched to a gene: 7. The CDR3 spans 15 residues. CDR3 amino acids: CASSRRGGLADTQYF. CDR3 nucleotide sequence: TGCGCCAGCAGCAGGCGGGGGGGCCTGGCAGATACGCAGTATTTT.

In this sample, this clonotype turned up once. Just one base apart from a much larger clone, this may be a read error. V and J are TRBV5-4 and TRBJ2-3, with D perhaps given as TRBD1 or TRBD2 (5 bases each). The length of the CDR3 is 14 residues. The germline gives CDR1 SGHNT, CDR2 YYREEE (reference sequence). The DNA of the CDR3 is TGTCCCAGCAGCTATGCCGGGGCCCAAGATACGCAGTATTTT. Protein: CPSSYAGAQDTQYF.

With respect to this clonotype: At one end, the junction sequence differs from germline, possibly due to a read error. V usage is TRBV11-2 and J usage is TRBJ1-1; D may be TRBD1 (6 bases). The germline V gene encodes CDR1 SGHAT and CDR2 FQNNGV. The CDR3 spans 14 residues. The DNA of the CDR3 is TGTGCCAGCAGCTTAGACGGACAGAACACTGAAGCTTCCTTT. Residues: CASSLDGQNTEASF.

A word on this clonotype: A much larger clone differs by one base, so this may be a read error. The V call is TRBV12-3 or TRBV12-4, the J call TRBJ2-5, with D unresolved. The CDR3 has 11 amino acids. The CDR3 bases are TGTGCCAGCAGCCAGAAAGAGATCCAGTACTTC. This translates into CASSQKEIQYF.

This clonotype was observed many times. This sequence joins TRBV5-6 and TRBJ2-1; TRBD1 or TRBD2 may be the D gene (5 bases each). Trimming removed 4 bases at V and 0 bases at J, with 11 bases between. The CDR3 is 15 residues long. Looked up from germline, CDR1 is SGHDT and CDR2 is YYEEEE. The chain's CDR3 is CASSQGTLSYNEQFF. The DNA of the CDR3 is TGTGCCAGCAGCCAAGGGACCCTCTCCTACAATGAGCAGTTCTTC.

This clonotype was found once. Mismatch with germline at one junction end may stem from a read error. The chain employs TRBV6-1 and TRBJ1-5; D gene ambiguous. This CDR3 is 12 amino acids long. Germline V gene data show CDR1 as MNHNS and CDR2 as SASEGT. The CDR3 region has the DNA TGTGCGAGCAGTAAGTATCCTCAGCACCAGCATTTT. This codes for CASSKYPQHQHF.

This sequence joins TRBV7-9 and TRBJ2-7; 7 bases fit TRBD1. With V trimmed by 9 bases and J by 1 base, 12 bases remained unmatched. This CDR3 is built from 15 residues. The V gene's germline CDR1 is SEHNR and CDR2 FQNEAQ (reference sequence). CDR3 bases: TGTGCCAGGAGTTCAGAGGGGGCGAGGTCCTACGAGCAGTACTTC. It is translated as CARSSEGARSYEQYF. Drawing the rest from reference TRBV7-9 and TRBJ2-7, the complete variable domain is DTGVSQNPRHKITKRGQNVTFRCDPISEHNRLYWYRQTLGQGPEFLTYFQNEAQLEKSRLLSDRFSAERPKGSFSTLEIQRTEQGDSAMYLCARSSEGARSYEQYFGPGTRLTVT.

This clonotype was observed a single time. A read error may be the cause here, since a much bigger clone is one base away. CDR3 residues: CASSLGRDMQYF. In DNA, the CDR3 is TGTGCCAGCAGTTTAGGCAGGGACATGCAGTATTTT. This chain links TRBV28 with TRBJ2-3, with D tentatively TRBD1 (6 bases). Germline CDR1 and CDR2: MDHEN and SYDVKM. CDR3 length: 12 residues. V shed 2 bases and J shed 11 bases, with 11 bases lying between them.

CDR3 DNA: TGTGCCAGCAGTGAAGACACGCAGTTACAGAGGGAGGCTCACATTGAGCAGTTCTTC. Residues: CASSEDTQLQREAHIEQFF. The chain links TRBV6-5 to TRBJ2-1; D is possibly TRBD2 (6 bases). V was shortened by 5 bases and J by 9 bases, with 32 bases between the two germline ends. This CDR3 has 19 amino acids. Germline assignment: CDR1 MNHEY and CDR2 SVGAGI.

CDR3 residues: CASSQVTSGSSMGQATQYF. The CDR3 region has the DNA TGTGCCAGCAGCCAAGTGACTAGCGGGAGTAGTATGGGACAAGCTACGCAGTATTTT. The chain has TRBV4-2 and TRBJ2-3, with 12 nucleotides matching TRBD2. CDR3 length: 19 residues. The ends lost 1 base at V and 8 bases at J; junction bases unmatched: 16. Germline values: CDR1 LGHNA, CDR2 YNFKEQ.

This clonotype was observed a few times. It may be a read error: a sequence one base away is much more abundant. CDR3 region: CVSSAKPGETQYF. CDR3 DNA sequence: TGTGTCAGCAGCGCTAAACCGGGGGAGACCCAGTACTTC. The chain is built from TRBV5-5 and TRBJ2-5; TRBD2 might be the D (5 bases). There are 13 residues in the CDR3. In germline, CDR1 is SGHKS, CDR2 YYEKEE (reference sequence).

The sample holds a few counts of this clonotype. The junction does not match germline at one end; this may be a read error. The chain employs TRBV11-3 and TRBJ2-6, with D perhaps matching TRBD2 (7 bases). Germline CDR1 reads SGHNT; CDR2 reads YENEEA. CDR3 length equals 19 residues. The CDR3 nucleotides are TGTGGCAGCAGCCATGACGTTGGGGGGGCGCAGTCTGGAGCCAACGTCCTGACTTTC. This codes for CGSSHDVGGAQSGANVLTF.

This chain uses TRBV29-1 with TRBJ1-1; D is undetermined. The ends were cut back, 4 bases at V and 5 bases at J, with 11 bases in the middle. CDR3 length equals 12 residues. Germline V CDR1 and CDR2: SQVTM, ANQGSEA. DNA of the CDR3: TGCAGCGTTGTTGGGGTGACGACTGAAGCTTTCTTT. Its protein product is CSVVGVTTEAFF.

The genes are TRBV20-1 and TRBJ1-2; D is undetermined. CDR1 is DFQATT and CDR2 is SNEGSKA in the germline V gene (reference sequence). V gave up 7 bases and J gave up 5 bases, with 14 bases separating them. The length of the CDR3 is 12 residues. The CDR3 spells CSVSASRYGYTF. The CDR3 DNA follows: TGCAGTGTTAGTGCCAGCCGTTATGGCTACACCTTC.

As concerns this clonotype: A junction boundary mismatches the germline segment, possibly from a read error. V and J are TRBV28 and TRBJ2-7; the D call may be TRBD1 or TRBD2 (5 bases each). Germline-derived CDR1 and CDR2 are MDHEN and SYDVKM. The CDR3 contains 19 residues. This chain's CDR3 is CDSSESLYEGRLSTYEQYF. The CDR3 DNA reads TGTGACAGCAGCGAGAGTTTATATGAGGGGCGGCTATCAACCTACGAGCAGTACTTC.